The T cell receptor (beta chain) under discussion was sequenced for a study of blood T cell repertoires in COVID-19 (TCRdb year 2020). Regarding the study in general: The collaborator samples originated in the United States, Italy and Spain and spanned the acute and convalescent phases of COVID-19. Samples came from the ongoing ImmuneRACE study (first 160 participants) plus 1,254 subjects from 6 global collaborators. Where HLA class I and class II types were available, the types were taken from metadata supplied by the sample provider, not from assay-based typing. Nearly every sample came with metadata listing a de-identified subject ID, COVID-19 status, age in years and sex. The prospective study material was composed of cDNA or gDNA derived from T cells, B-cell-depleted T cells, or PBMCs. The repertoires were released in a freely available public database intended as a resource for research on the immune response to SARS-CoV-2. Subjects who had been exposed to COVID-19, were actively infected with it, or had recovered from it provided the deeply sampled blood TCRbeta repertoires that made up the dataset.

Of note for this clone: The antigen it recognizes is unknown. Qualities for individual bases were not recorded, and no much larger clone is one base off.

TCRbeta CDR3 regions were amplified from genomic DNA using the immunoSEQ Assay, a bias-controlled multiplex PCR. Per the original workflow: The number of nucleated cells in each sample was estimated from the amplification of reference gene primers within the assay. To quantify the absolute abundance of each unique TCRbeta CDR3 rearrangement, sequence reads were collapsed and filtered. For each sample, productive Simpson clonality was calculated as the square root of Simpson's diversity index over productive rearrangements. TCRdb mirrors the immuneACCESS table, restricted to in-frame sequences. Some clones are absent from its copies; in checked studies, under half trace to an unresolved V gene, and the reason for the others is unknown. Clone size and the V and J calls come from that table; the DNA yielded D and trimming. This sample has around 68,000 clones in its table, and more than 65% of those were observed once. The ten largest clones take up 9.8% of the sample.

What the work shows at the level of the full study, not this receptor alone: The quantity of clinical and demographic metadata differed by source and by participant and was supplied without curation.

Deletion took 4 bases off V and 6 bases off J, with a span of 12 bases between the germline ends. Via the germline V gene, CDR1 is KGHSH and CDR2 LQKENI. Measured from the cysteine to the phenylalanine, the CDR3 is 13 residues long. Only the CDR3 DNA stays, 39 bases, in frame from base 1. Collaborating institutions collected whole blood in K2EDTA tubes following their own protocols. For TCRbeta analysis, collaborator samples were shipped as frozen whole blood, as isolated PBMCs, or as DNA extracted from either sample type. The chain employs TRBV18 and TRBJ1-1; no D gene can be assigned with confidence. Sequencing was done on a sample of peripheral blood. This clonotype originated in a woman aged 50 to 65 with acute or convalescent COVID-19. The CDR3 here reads CASSLQFTAEAFF. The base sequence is TGTGCCAGCTCACTCCAGTTTACAGCTGAAGCTTTCTTT.